This entry describes one TCR beta chain. The data were taken from a study of blood T cell repertoires in COVID-19. Sequencing used immunoSEQ multiplex PCR; TCRdb keeps in-frame clones, though not all of them. The sample lists some 290,000 clones; around 81% were seen once. The length of the CDR3 is 15 residues. Per germline, CDR1 MNHEY and CDR2 SVGAGI. Trimming removed 7 bases at V and 4 bases at J, with 17 bases between. Sequencing input: peripheral blood. V and J are TRBV6-5 and TRBJ1-3, with TRBD1 as a possible D gene (6 bases). The TCR comes from a woman aged 55-70 years with active or convalescent COVID-19. CDR3 loop: CASTSLRTAGNTIYF. CDR3 DNA: TGTGCCAGCACTTCACTGAGGACAGCCGGAAACACCATATATTTT.